The sequence of this TCR beta chain was determined in a study of cytomegalovirus exposure and HLA in healthy donors. Study in general: In an earlier analysis, around 100 million unique TCR beta sequences were found from some 170 million T cells.

PCR amplification relied on 60 Vbeta primers (plus 13 Jbeta primers). Clones were read by immunoSEQ multiplex PCR, and TCRdb kept only the in-frame ones, dropping some. Of 80,000 to 95,000 clones listed, around nine tenths were seen once; the top ten hold around a tenth. This CDR3 has 17 residues. Input material: PBMCs. This TCR came from a man aged 25 to 40 in good health and CMV-seropositive. The chain employs TRBV21-1 and TRBJ2-3; the listed D gene, TRBD1, was not tested against the DNA. TRBV21-1 is a recognized pseudogene. DNA of the CDR3: TGTGCCAGCAGCAAAAACGACGGACAGGGTATTTGGGATACGCAGTATTTT. As protein: CASSKNDGQGIWDTQYF.